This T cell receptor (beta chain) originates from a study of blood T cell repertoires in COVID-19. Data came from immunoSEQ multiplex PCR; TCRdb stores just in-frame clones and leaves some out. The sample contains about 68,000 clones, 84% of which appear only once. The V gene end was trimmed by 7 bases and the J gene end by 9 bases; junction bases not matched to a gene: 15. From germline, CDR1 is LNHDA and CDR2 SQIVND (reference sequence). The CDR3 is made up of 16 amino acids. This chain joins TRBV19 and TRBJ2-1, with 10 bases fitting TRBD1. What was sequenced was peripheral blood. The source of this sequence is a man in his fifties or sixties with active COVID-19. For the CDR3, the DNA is TGTGCCAGTAAATTTAGGTATGGGACAGGGGCGGCTGAGCAGTTCTTC. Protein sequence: CASKFRYGTGAAEQFF. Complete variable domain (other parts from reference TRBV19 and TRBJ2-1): DGGITQSPKYLFRKEGQNVTLSCEQNLNHDAMYWYRQDPGQGLRLIYYSQIVNDFQKGDIAEGYSVSREKKESFPLTVTSAQKNPTAFYLCASKFRYGTGAAEQFFGPGTRLTVL.